One and the same sample provided the 22 T cell receptor beta chains below, sequenced in a study of neoadjuvant anti-PD-1 for oral cavity cancer. TCRdb's table, derived via immunoSEQ multiplex PCR, lists solely in-frame clones and lacks some. The data show several thousand clones, approximately 61% seen once. The sequencing used tumor tissue, collected before nivolumab (anti-PD-1) treatment. Receptor source: a person aged 35-80 years with oral cavity squamous cell carcinoma.

This chain joins TRBV6-1 and TRBJ1-2; 8 bases map to TRBD1. Germline CDR1 is MNHNS and CDR2 is SASEGT. V was clipped by 4 bases and J by 6 bases; unmatched bases: 4. The CDR3 has 13 amino acids. Here the CDR3 DNA reads TGTGCCAGCAGTGGGACAGGGTGGAATGGCTACACCTTC. Translation gives CASSGTGWNGYTF.

This chain connects TRBV7-8 to TRBJ2-5; a possible D gene is TRBD1 (6 bases). The CDR3 is 15 residues long. The ends were cut back, 6 bases at V and 4 bases at J, with 18 bases in the middle. Germline V gene lookup returns CDR1 SGHVS and CDR2 FQNEAQ. Here the CDR3 reads CASRFTGMGAETQYF. The DNA of the CDR3 is TGTGCCAGCAGATTCACAGGGATGGGGGCAGAGACCCAGTACTTC.

The rearrangement uses TRBV2 and TRBJ2-5; D uncertain. Germline CDR1 SNHLY, CDR2 FYNNEI. The CDR3 has 13 residues. The germline V and J ends were trimmed by 6 bases and 0 bases, with 8 bases remaining between them. DNA of the CDR3: TGTGCCAGCAGCCCACCTTACCAAGAGACCCAGTACTTC. Protein sequence: CASSPPYQETQYF.

V is TRBV7-9 and J is TRBJ2-1, with D perhaps given as TRBD1 or TRBD2 (5 bases each). The CDR3 loop spans 14 amino acids. The V end was cut by 6 bases, the J end by 11 bases, with 20 bases between. Germline V gene sequence: CDR1 SEHNR, CDR2 FQNEAQ (reference sequence). As DNA, the CDR3 is TGTGCCAGCAGACCGGGACCTATTACAGTGAAGCAGTTCTTC. Protein: CASRPGPITVKQFF.

This clone came up a few times. The chain uses TRBV6-1 and TRBJ2-7; TRBD1 matches at 7 bases. This CDR3 has 14 residues. V lost 5 bases, J lost 2 bases, and 6 bases stayed unmatched. The germline gives CDR1 MNHNS, CDR2 SASEGT. The CDR3 DNA follows: TGTGCCAGCAGTCGGACCACAGGGGCCTACGAGCAGTACTTC. It encodes CASSRTTGAYEQYF.

V is TRBV12-5 and J is TRBJ2-3, with D maybe TRBD1 (6 bases). Trimming pared 2 bases from V and 4 bases from J, leaving 10 bases between. There are 14 residues in the CDR3. Per germline, CDR1 LGHNT and CDR2 FRNRAP. DNA for the CDR3: TGTGCTAGTGGTTTGTCGGGACAATCAGATACGCAGTATTTT. Translating it yields CASGLSGQSDTQYF.

Here the CDR3 DNA reads TGCGCCAGCAGCTTGGGGGTCGGAGAGACCCAGTACTTC. It codes for CASSLGVGETQYF. The chain combines TRBV5-1 with TRBJ2-5, with unresolved D. Trimming left V 0 bases short and J 4 bases short, with 7 bases between. Per germline, CDR1 SGHRS and CDR2 YFSETQ. This CDR3 has 13 residues.

The chain is built from TRBV25-1 and TRBJ1-2; D unclear. This CDR3 region has 15 residues. The V gene's germline CDR1 is MGHDK and CDR2 SYGVNS. V gave up 1 base and J gave up 4 bases, with 13 bases separating them. The CDR3 DNA sequence: TGTGCCAGCAGTGAATCACCGGGCGGCGGCTATGGCTACACCTTC. As protein: CASSESPGGGYGYTF.

The chain is built from TRBV6-5 and TRBJ2-5; 7 bases align to TRBD2. There are 14 residues in the CDR3. V trimming: 2 bases; J trimming: 4 bases; junction bases outside the gene matches: 4. Per germline, CDR1 MNHEY and CDR2 SVGAGI. The CDR3 region is CASSYGGSLETQYF. DNA for the CDR3: TGTGCCAGCAGTTACGGCGGGAGTTTAGAGACCCAGTACTTC.

This clone was counted a few times. The chain carries TRBV5-4 and TRBJ2-5; perhaps D is TRBD1 or TRBD2 (5 bases each). CDR3 length: 15 residues. Trimming shortened V by 6 bases and J by 2 bases, and 17 bases separated the two germline ends. Germline V gene sequence: CDR1 SGHNT, CDR2 YYREEE (reference sequence). The CDR3 region has the DNA TGTGCCAGCACCGATGACCCGGGACCTCAAGAGACCCAGTACTTC. Residues: CASTDDPGPQETQYF. The whole variable domain, filled in from reference TRBV5-4 and TRBJ2-5, reads ETGVTQSPTHLIKTRGQQVTLRCSSQSGHNTVSWYQQALGQGPQFIFQYYREEENGRGNFPPRFSGLQFPNYSSELNVNALELDDSALYLCASTDDPGPQETQYFGPGTRLLVL.

V and J are TRBV5-6 and TRBJ2-7; tentative D call: TRBD1 (6 bases). Trimming cost V 4 bases and J 0 bases, with 14 bases left between them. Germline assignment: CDR1 SGHDT and CDR2 YYEEEE. The CDR3 runs 15 residues. The chain's CDR3 is CASSESYRASYEQYF. DNA of the CDR3: TGTGCCAGCAGCGAAAGTTACAGGGCCTCCTACGAGCAGTACTTC. Variable domain in full (rest from reference TRBV5-6 and TRBJ2-7): DAGVTQSPTHLIKTRGQQVTLRCSPKSGHDTVSWYQQALGQGPQFIFQYYEEEERQRGNFPDRFSGHQFPNYSSELNVNALLLGDSALYLCASSESYRASYEQYFGPGTRLTVT.

The V call is TRBV15, the J call TRBJ1-4; 8 nucleotides align to TRBD1. This CDR3 comprises 16 residues. With 9 bases clipped from V and 0 bases from J, the junction kept 9 bases outside the gene matches. Germline V lookup: CDR1 LNHNV, CDR2 YYDKDF (reference sequence). CDR3 amino acids: CATRPGQVATNEKLFF. The DNA of the CDR3 is TGTGCCACTCGACCGGGACAGGTTGCAACTAATGAAAAACTGTTTTTT.

The chain has TRBV9 and TRBJ2-7; TRBD1 might be the D (5 bases). Germline V gives CDR1 SGDLS, CDR2 YYNGEE. Trimming removed 1 base from V and 0 bases from J, with 11 bases in between. The CDR3 spans 15 residues. Here the CDR3 DNA reads TGTGCCAGCAGCGTATATGGGGCGAGCTCCTACGAGCAGTACTTC. Translated, it gives CASSVYGASSYEQYF.

The gene calls are TRBV28 and TRBJ1-2, with D perhaps matching TRBD1 (5 bases). CDR3 size: 15 residues. Germline assignment: CDR1 MDHEN and CDR2 SYDVKM. V was pared by 10 bases and J by 1 base, with 19 bases between. The CDR3 nucleotides read TGTGCCACCCTCGGGGGGGTTGAGGGTAACTATGGCTACACCTTC. This codes for CATLGGVEGNYGYTF.

V gene TRBV2 combines with J gene TRBJ1-1; D call uncertain. The V and J ends lost 2 bases and 4 bases respectively, with 8 bases between them. The CDR3 consists of 13 residues. The V gene's germline CDR1 is SNHLY and CDR2 FYNNEI. The CDR3 DNA reads TGTGCCAGCAGTGAATCCCAACTCACTGAAGCTTTCTTT. This sequence encodes CASSESQLTEAFF.

Only one count was recorded for this clone. This chain links TRBV18 with TRBJ1-6; 7 bases align to TRBD1. Germline values: CDR1 KGHSH, CDR2 LQKENI. The CDR3 has 14 amino acids. Trimming cost V 3 bases and J 6 bases; bases outside gene matches: 2. The CDR3 here is CASSPTGFNSPLHF. The CDR3 DNA reads as TGTGCCAGCTCACCGACAGGGTTTAATTCACCCCTCCACTTT.

The chain employs TRBV6-5 and TRBJ1-1, with a tentative D call TRBD1 (5 bases). The CDR3 loop spans 13 amino acids. Trimming stripped 6 bases from V and 3 bases from J, with 11 bases between. Looked up from germline, CDR1 is MNHEY and CDR2 is SVGAGI. The CDR3 is CASRDTVDTEAFF. The CDR3 nucleotides read TGTGCCAGCAGGGACACAGTGGACACTGAAGCTTTCTTT.

This chain links TRBV7-9 with TRBJ1-1, with D unresolved. Germline CDR1 and CDR2: SEHNR and FQNEAQ (reference sequence). This CDR3 comprises 13 residues. V was shortened by 5 bases and J by 0 bases, with 7 bases between the two germline ends. CDR3 nucleotide sequence: TGTGCCAGCAGCCCAGTATTGAACACTGAAGCTTTCTTT. It yields the protein CASSPVLNTEAFF.

This chain connects TRBV5-1 to TRBJ1-4; 9 bases line up with TRBD1. The germline CDR1 and CDR2 sequences are SGHRS and YFSETQ. V dropped 8 bases and J dropped 2; count of bases not matched to a gene: 4. This CDR3 contains 14 residues. The CDR3 reads CASTGGATNEKLFF. Here the CDR3 DNA reads TGCGCCAGTACAGGGGGCGCGACTAATGAAAAACTGTTTTTT.

This clone appeared a single time. The chain links TRBV18 to TRBJ1-1; D is undetermined. The CDR3 runs 14 residues. V gave up 2 bases and J gave up 6 bases, with 13 bases separating them. Germline CDR1 and CDR2: KGHSH and LQKENI. The CDR3 bases are TGTGCCAGCTCACCAGGCCTGGGGAGGGCTGAAGCTTTCTTT. Amino acids: CASSPGLGRAEAFF.

Notes on this clone: Germline and junction disagree at one end, which may indicate a read error. J is TRBJ2-1 and V is TRBV6-1; perhaps TRBD1 as D (5 bases). CDR1 is MNHNS and CDR2 is SASEGT in the germline V gene. The CDR3 consists of 12 residues. The CDR3 DNA reads as TGTGCCAGCAGTGAACCAGGGCCCGTAAAAATCTTC. Its translation is CASSEPGPVKIF.

The genes are TRBV27 and TRBJ2-7, with TRBD1 matching over 9 bases. The germline gives CDR1 MNHEY, CDR2 SMNVEV (reference sequence). V was pared by 8 bases and J by 7 bases, with 9 bases of the junction left unmatched. The CDR3 is 13 residues long. DNA of the CDR3: TGTGCCAGCGGGACAGGGTACACGATTGAGCAGTACTTC. It encodes CASGTGYTIEQYF.